This T cell receptor beta chain was sequenced during a study of cytotoxic CD8 clonotypes in ibrutinib-treated CLL. Clones were sequenced by immunoSEQ multiplex PCR, and TCRdb holds only the in-frame ones, with some missing. The sample yields approximately 350,000 clones, 60% to 80% seen once. The CDR3 sequence is 14 residues long. Trimming shortened V by 0 bases and J by 3 bases, and 9 bases separated the two germline ends. Germline CDR1 is SGHDN and CDR2 is FVKESK. This clone was counted once. The source is a human donor with chronic lymphocytic leukemia. The specimen was PBMCs, collected after 36 months of ibrutinib treatment. This sequence joins TRBV14 and TRBJ2-7; D gene ambiguous. In DNA, the CDR3 is TGTGCCAGCAGCCAAGAGAACCCCTACTACGAGCAGTACTTC. Protein product: CASSQENPYYEQYF.